This TCR beta chain was documented in a study of shared clonotypes between healthy human individuals. This CDR3 is built from 11 residues. Per germline, CDR1 DFQATT and CDR2 SNEGSKA (reference sequence). Trimming stripped 0 bases from V and 6 bases from J, with 2 bases between. The data were produced by immunoSEQ multiplex PCR, yet TCRdb's version contains in-frame clones alone and is incomplete. The sample holds 2 million to 2.5 million clones, approximately 93% seen once. V usage is TRBV20-1 and J usage is TRBJ1-4; no reliable D call. The receptor comes from a man younger than 35 in good health. Some clones in this sample may be carry-over from other donors' samples. The sequenced sample consisted of naive CD4+ T cells from PBMCs. The subset was: CD45RA+ positively selected. The CDR3 reads CSARDDEKLFF. The CDR3 DNA follows: TGCAGTGCTAGAGACGATGAAAAACTGTTTTTT.